Below are 23 T cell receptor beta chains sequenced from a single sample in a study of T cell responses to AZD1222 COVID-19 vaccine. The data were produced by immunoSEQ multiplex PCR, yet TCRdb's version contains in-frame clones alone and is incomplete. The table has under 120,000 clones, roughly 90% seen once. Here the sequenced sample was peripheral blood, taken on day 0 of AZD1222 vaccination. The receptors derive from an adult in good health.

V and J are TRBV5-1 and TRBJ2-3, with D tentatively TRBD2 (5 bases). V was shortened by 7 bases and J by 1 base, with 10 bases between the two germline ends. The germline V gene has CDR1 SGHRS and CDR2 YFSETQ. This CDR3 has 13 amino acids. The CDR3 is CASREPGTDTQYF. CDR3 nucleotides: TGCGCCAGCCGGGAACCGGGCACAGATACGCAGTATTTT.

This clone was seen only once. The chain employs TRBV21-1 and TRBJ2-3; the table's D call, TRBD2, was not checked against the DNA. TRBV21-1 is a documented pseudogene. This CDR3 has 17 amino acids. CDR3 sequence (DNA): TGTGCCAGCAGCCGCCGGGACTTCCTAACTAGCACAGATACGCAGTATTTT. Protein sequence: CASSRRDFLTSTDTQYF.

The V call is TRBV7-6, the J call TRBJ2-3; 9 positions match TRBD2. Germline V gives CDR1 SGHVS, CDR2 FNYEAQ. Trimming cost V 5 bases and J 1 base; bases outside gene matches: 4. This CDR3 has 15 residues. The CDR3 DNA sequence: TGTGCCAGCAGCCCGCGGACTAGCGGCACAGATACGCAGTATTTT. As protein: CASSPRTSGTDTQYF.

J is TRBJ2-1 and V is TRBV5-5, with 10 bases aligning to TRBD1. The J segment lost 5 bases and the V segment lost 0 bases, leaving 17 bases of the junction unmatched. The CDR3 length is 20 residues. The germline V gene has CDR1 SGHKS and CDR2 YYEKEE (reference sequence). The CDR3 DNA sequence: TGTGCCAGCAGCTTGGAGGGACAGGGGACCACATTTCTTTCAAACAATGAGCAGTTCTTC. Its protein product is CASSLEGQGTTFLSNNEQFF.

The chain links TRBV24-1 to TRBJ2-1, with 8 nucleotides matching TRBD2. The CDR3 consists of 15 residues. Trimming removed 3 bases from V and 4 bases from J; junction bases left unmatched: 4. The V gene's germline CDR1 is KGHDR and CDR2 SFDVKD. The CDR3 sequence is CATSDEGTRYNEQFF. The DNA for the CDR3 is TGTGCCACCAGTGATGAAGGGACTAGATACAATGAGCAGTTCTTC.

The chain is built from TRBV9 and TRBJ1-6; D gene ambiguous. The CDR3 has 16 residues. The germline V and J ends were trimmed by 0 bases and 9 bases, with 16 bases remaining between them. Germline-derived CDR1 and CDR2 are SGDLS and YYNGEE. The CDR3 is CASSVAPEGAGSPLHF. CDR3 nucleotides: TGTGCCAGCAGCGTAGCTCCGGAGGGCGCGGGTTCACCCCTCCACTTT.

The sample holds one count of this clone. The V call is TRBV3-1 (or the pseudogene TRBV3-2), the J call TRBJ2-1, with TRBD2 matching 8 bases. There are 15 residues in the CDR3. Germline V CDR1 and CDR2: LGHDT, YNNKEL (reference sequence). Germline trimming cut 4 bases from V and 3 bases from J; bases unmatched to any gene: 5. CDR3 coding DNA: TGTGCCAGCAGCCTCGGGGGGGCAGTCTACAATGAGCAGTTCTTC. Translating gives CASSLGGAVYNEQFF.

V gene TRBV7-2 combines with J gene TRBJ2-1, with D perhaps TRBD1 (6 bases). Trimming took 6 bases from V and 6 from J, leaving 18 bases between them. The CDR3 consists of 15 residues. Germline V CDR1 and CDR2: SGHTA, FQGNSA. The CDR3 spells CASRPPGVRRNEQFF. The DNA of the CDR3 is TGTGCCAGCAGGCCCCCAGGGGTACGGCGCAATGAGCAGTTCTTC.

The chain employs TRBV30 and TRBJ1-5; 7 bases are a match to TRBD1. The CDR3 extends over 14 amino acids. V shed 0 bases, J shed 7 bases, and the junction held 6 bases outside the gene matches. Looked up from germline, CDR1 is GTSNPN and CDR2 is SVGIG (reference sequence). The CDR3 region has the DNA TGTGCCTGGAGTGTACTAGGGGGCGGCCAGCCCCAGCATTTT. Its protein product is CAWSVLGGGQPQHF.

The J gene is TRBJ1-5, the V gene TRBV3-1 (or the pseudogene TRBV3-2); D not certain. V lost 4 bases to trimming and J lost 5 bases, with 3 bases between them. The CDR3 contains 11 residues. The germline gives CDR1 LGHDT, CDR2 YNNKEL (reference sequence). The CDR3 sequence: CASSPHQPQHF. CDR3 nucleotides: TGTGCCAGCAGCCCTCATCAGCCCCAGCATTTT.

The chain uses TRBV5-6 and TRBJ1-2; TRBD1 is a possible D gene (5 bases). CDR3 length equals 13 residues. In germline, CDR1 is SGHDT, CDR2 YYEEEE. Trimming stripped 0 bases from V and 6 bases from J, with 9 bases between. CDR3 protein: CASSLGQGHGYTF. Here the CDR3 DNA reads TGTGCCAGCAGCTTGGGTCAGGGCCATGGCTACACCTTC.

The CDR3: CASSLGGQSTGELFF. The CDR3 DNA is TGCGCCAGCAGCTTGGGGGGGCAGAGCACCGGGGAGCTGTTTTTT. The rearrangement uses TRBV5-1 and TRBJ2-2; TRBD1 is a possible D gene (6 bases). This CDR3 is built from 15 residues. The V end was cut by 0 bases, the J end by 4 bases, with 10 bases between. Germline CDR1 reads SGHRS; CDR2 reads YFSETQ.

The V gene is TRBV5-1, the J gene TRBJ1-5, with D possibly being TRBD1 (5 bases). The V end lost 4 bases, the J end lost 7 bases, and 12 bases lay between the germline ends. The CDR3 has 13 amino acids. The germline gives CDR1 SGHRS, CDR2 YFSETQ. The CDR3 is CASSAGPRQPQHF. The CDR3 region has the DNA TGCGCCAGCAGCGCGGGGCCCAGACAGCCCCAGCATTTT. The full variable domain, its missing parts supplied by reference TRBV5-1 and TRBJ1-5, is KAGVTQTPRYLIKTRGQQVTLSCSPISGHRSVSWYQQTPGQGLQFLFEYFSETQRNKGNFPGRFSGRQFSNSRSEMNVSTLELGDSALYLCASSAGPRQPQHFGDGTRLSIL.

The chain recombines TRBV6-5 with TRBJ2-1; 14 bases match TRBD2. Germline CDR1 is MNHEY and CDR2 is SVGAGI. This CDR3 contains 14 residues. Trimming took 4 bases from V and 10 from J; bases not matched to a gene: 3. In DNA form, the CDR3 reads TGTGCCAGCAGTTCCGGACTAGCGGGAGGCGAGCAGTTCTTC. It encodes CASSSGLAGGEQFF.

The gene calls are TRBV5-6 and TRBJ2-7, with D possibly TRBD2 on 6 matching bases. CDR1 is SGHDT and CDR2 is YYEEEE in the germline V gene. The CDR3 runs to 14 residues. Trimming shortened V by 4 bases and J by 5 bases, and 16 bases separated the two germline ends. The CDR3 DNA reads as TGTGCCAGCAGCCCAGGACTAAGACTCCACGAGCAGTACTTC. Its translation: CASSPGLRLHEQYF.

The chain is built from TRBV6-1 and TRBJ1-5; tentatively, D is TRBD1 (5 bases). V was pared by 3 bases and J by 0 bases, with 6 bases between. Germline CDR1 MNHNS, CDR2 SASEGT. The CDR3 has 14 amino acids. CDR3 coding DNA: TGTGCCAGCAGTGATCAGGGTAGCAATCAGCCCCAGCATTTT. Its protein is CASSDQGSNQPQHF.

The chain has TRBV28 and TRBJ2-6, with D hard to call. Germline V gene sequence: CDR1 MDHEN, CDR2 SYDVKM. V dropped 5 bases and J dropped 5 bases, with 13 bases sitting between them. This CDR3 is built from 15 residues. The CDR3 nucleotides are TGTGCCAGCAGTCCGGAAGGCCTACGGGCCAACGTCCTGACTTTC. It codes for CASSPEGLRANVLTF.

The chain carries TRBV29-1 and TRBJ2-7; no clear D gene. The CDR3 sequence is 14 residues long. V lost 4 bases and J lost 1, with 14 bases in between. Germline values: CDR1 SQVTM, CDR2 ANQGSEA. CDR3 nucleotides: TGCAGCGTTGTTTTGGACGGAGCTTCCTACGAGCAGTACTTC. Residues: CSVVLDGASYEQYF.

V and J are TRBV30 and TRBJ1-1; 8 nucleotides line up with TRBD1. The CDR3 sequence is 16 residues long. V lost 0 bases to trimming and J lost 4 bases; unmatched junction nucleotides: 10. CDR1 GTSNPN and CDR2 SVGIG come from the germline V gene (reference sequence). CDR3 nucleotide sequence: TGTGCCTGGAGTGTACTCCCCACAGGGGGACGCACTGAAGCTTTCTTT. The encoded protein is CAWSVLPTGGRTEAFF. Full variable domain (rest looked up from reference TRBV30 and TRBJ1-1): SQTIHQWPATLVQPVGSPLSLECTVEGTSNPNLYWYRQAAGRGLQLLFYSVGIGQISSEVPQNLSASRPQDRQFILSSKKLLLSDSGFYLCAWSVLPTGGRTEAFFGQGTRLTVV.

The gene calls are TRBV2 and TRBJ1-3; no clear D gene. CDR3 length: 16 residues. CDR1 is SNHLY and CDR2 is FYNNEI in the germline V gene. Trimming removed 0 bases from V and 8 bases from J, with 17 bases in between. The CDR3 sequence: CASSEASRRRGDTIYF. As DNA, the CDR3 is TGTGCCAGCAGTGAAGCTTCACGGCGGCGGGGAGACACCATATATTTT.

The chain uses TRBV5-4 and TRBJ2-2, with 11 nucleotides matching TRBD1. The CDR3 sequence is 17 residues long. Germline V gene data show CDR1 as SGHNT and CDR2 as YYREEE (reference sequence). V lost 2 bases and J lost 5; bases outside the gene matches: 8. The CDR3 protein is CASSLDTGTGGTGELFF. For the CDR3, the DNA is TGTGCCAGCAGCTTAGATACCGGGACAGGGGGAACCGGGGAGCTGTTTTTT.

The chain has TRBV19 and TRBJ2-1, with 8 nucleotides matching TRBD2. Germline CDR1 and CDR2: LNHDA and SQIVND (reference sequence). J gave up 2 bases and V 6 bases, and 3 bases lay outside the gene matches. The CDR3 has 14 amino acids. CDR3: CASSPAGAYNEQFF. Here the CDR3 DNA reads TGTGCCAGTAGCCCAGCGGGGGCCTACAATGAGCAGTTCTTC.

V and J are TRBV5-1 and TRBJ1-2, with TRBD1 matching 7 bases. Trimming at V came to 2 bases and at J to 2 bases, leaving 6 bases not matched to a gene. The germline V gene has CDR1 SGHRS and CDR2 YFSETQ. The length of the CDR3 is 15 residues. The CDR3 sequence: CASSFSTGVNYGYTF. CDR3 DNA: TGCGCCAGCAGCTTCTCTACAGGGGTGAACTATGGCTACACCTTC.